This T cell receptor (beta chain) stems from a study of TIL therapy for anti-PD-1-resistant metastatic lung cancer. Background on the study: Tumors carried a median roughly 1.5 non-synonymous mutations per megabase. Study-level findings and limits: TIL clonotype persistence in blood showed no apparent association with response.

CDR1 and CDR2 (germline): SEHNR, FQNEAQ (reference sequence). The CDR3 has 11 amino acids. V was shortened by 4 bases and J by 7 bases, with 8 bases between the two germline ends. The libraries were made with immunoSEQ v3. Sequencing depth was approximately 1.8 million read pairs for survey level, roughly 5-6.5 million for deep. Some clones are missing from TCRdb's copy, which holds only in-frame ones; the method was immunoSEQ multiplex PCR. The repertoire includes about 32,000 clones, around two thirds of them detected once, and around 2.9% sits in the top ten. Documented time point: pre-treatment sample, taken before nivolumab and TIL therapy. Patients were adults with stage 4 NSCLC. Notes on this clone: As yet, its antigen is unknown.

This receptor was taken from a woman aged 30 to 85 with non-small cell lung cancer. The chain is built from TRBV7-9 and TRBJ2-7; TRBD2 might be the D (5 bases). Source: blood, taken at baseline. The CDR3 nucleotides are TGTGCCAGCAGCTCACGAGGGGAGCAGTACTTC. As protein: CASSSRGEQYF.